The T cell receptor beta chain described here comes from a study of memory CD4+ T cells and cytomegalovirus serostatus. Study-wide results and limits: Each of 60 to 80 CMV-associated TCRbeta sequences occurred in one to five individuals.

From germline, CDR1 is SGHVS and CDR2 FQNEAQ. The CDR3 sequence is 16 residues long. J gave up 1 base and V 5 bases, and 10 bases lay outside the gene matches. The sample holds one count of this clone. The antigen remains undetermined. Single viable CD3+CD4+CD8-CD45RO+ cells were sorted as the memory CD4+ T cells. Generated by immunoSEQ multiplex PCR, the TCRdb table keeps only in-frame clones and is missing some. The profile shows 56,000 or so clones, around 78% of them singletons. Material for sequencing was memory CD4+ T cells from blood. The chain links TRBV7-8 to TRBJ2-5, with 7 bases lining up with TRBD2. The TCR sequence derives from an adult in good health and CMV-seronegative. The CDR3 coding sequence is TGTGCCAGCAGCGTCTGGCGGGGGTCCTTCCAAGAGACCCAGTACTTC. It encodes CASSVWRGSFQETQYF.